What follows describes a single T cell receptor beta chain. Its target is unknown. The repertoire was sequenced with immunoSEQ multiplex PCR; TCRdb's copy has only in-frame clones and lacks some. Of about 79,000 clones in the sample, about 84% were seen once. The V and J ends lost 1 base and 5 bases, in that order; junction bases with no gene match: 5. CDR1 and CDR2 (germline): SGHTA, FQGNSA. The CDR3 runs to 15 residues. These data are taken from a study of T cell responses to AZD1222 COVID-19 vaccine. Background on the study: Second doses were pooled across both intervals (about 4 or about 12 weeks). Study-level findings and limits: Spike-specific TCRs gained breadth and depth after people received two AZD1222 doses. Only a handful of people who got AZD1222 tested seropositive at baseline. Of spike-specific TCRs, nearly half reportedly target regions left unmutated in variants.

This chain connects TRBV7-2 to TRBJ2-5, with 9 nucleotides matching TRBD1. Sequenced material: peripheral blood, taken on day 0 of AZD1222 vaccination. The TCR sequence derives from an adult in good health. Here the CDR3 DNA reads TGTGCCAGCAGCTTAGTACAGGGGGCGGGGGAGACCCAGTACTTC. The encoded protein is CASSLVQGAGETQYF.